This entry features one T cell receptor (beta chain) sequence. Its antigen is undetermined. Germline CDR1 is SNHLY and CDR2 is FYNNEI. V lost 6 bases and J lost 0; bases outside the gene matches: 4. The CDR3 is made up of 15 amino acids. The data are from a study of graft-versus-host responses after intestinal transplantation. Study-wide context: Once they had received anti-thymocyte globulin induction, all recipients took tacrolimus and steroids for about three years. Study-wide points: In recipient marrow, GvH clones were found, and some appeared first in ileum or blood. Allografts from individuals with graft-donor T cell macrochimerism displayed high graft-versus-host to host-versus-graft clonal ratios.

Repertoires were generated with immunoSEQ multiplex PCR, while TCRdb's copy carries only in-frame clones and drops some. The data contain about 97,000 clones, 90% of them seen just once; the ten biggest clones take up 15% to 20%. The sample here was PBMCs, taken around 68 weeks after intestinal transplant. This clonotype originated in a human patient who received an intestinal transplant, so some T cells may come from the graft donor. The chain combines TRBV2 with TRBJ2-2; the match to TRBD1 covers 7 bases. The CDR3 loop is CASSQQGTNTGELFF. The CDR3 bases are TGTGCCAGCAGCCAACAGGGGACGAACACCGGGGAGCTGTTTTTT. Drawing the rest from reference TRBV2 and TRBJ2-2, the complete variable domain is EPEVTQTPSHQVTQMGQEVILRCVPISNHLYFYWYRQILGQKVEFLVSFYNNEISEKSEIFDDQFSVERPDGSNFTLKIRSTKLEDSAMYFCASSQQGTNTGELFFGEGSRLTVL.